A single sample gave rise to the 32 T cell receptor beta chains below, sequenced in a study of blood T cells in healthy people across ages. Combining a sample-barcoded 5' primer with a J-beta primer mix, a second PCR ran for roughly 6 to 12 cycles. In TCRdb, the 5' RACE reads were re-called with MiXCR into one record per CDR3 protein. The data show hundreds of thousands of distinct CDR3 sequences, with about 62% seen just once and about 20% held by the top ten. Sequencing was performed on blood. The receptor source for this set is a man aged 25-45 years in good health.

The chain joins TRBV7-2 to TRBJ2-7, with 16 bases aligning to TRBD2. This CDR3 region has 15 residues. The V gene end was trimmed by 5 bases and the J gene end by 6 bases; junction bases not matched to a gene: 4. The germline V gene has CDR1 SGHTA and CDR2 FQGNSA. In nucleotides, the CDR3 is TGTGCCAGCAGCGGGACTAGCGGGAGGGGAGGCGAGCAGTACTTC. Translating gives CASSGTSGRGGEQYF.

This chain joins TRBV9 and TRBJ2-7; the match to TRBD2 covers 9 bases. CDR3 length: 16 amino acids. Germline V gene data show CDR1 as SGDLS and CDR2 as YYNGEE. With V trimmed by 3 bases and J by 2 bases, 9 bases remained unmatched. The CDR3 loop reads CASSAGLAGPPYEQYF. For the CDR3, the DNA is TGTGCCAGCAGCGCGGGGCTAGCGGGGCCGCCCTACGAGCAGTACTTC.

The gene calls are TRBV12-3 or TRBV12-4 and TRBJ2-3, with TRBD2 identical over 8 bases. The length of the CDR3 is 14 residues. J was trimmed by 3 bases and V by 7 bases; bases with no gene match: 6. CDR3 amino acids: CASTGTRTTDTQYF. CDR3 DNA sequence: TGTGCCAGCACGGGGACTAGGACGACAGATACGCAGTATTTT.

The chain has TRBV19 and TRBJ1-2; unclear D gene. The V gene lost 3 bases and the J gene lost 8 bases, with 19 bases spanning the gap. CDR1 is LNHDA and CDR2 is SQIVND in the germline V gene (reference sequence). The CDR3 covers 15 residues. CDR3 amino acids: CASSMSPPGRVGYTF. In nucleotides, the CDR3 is TGTGCCAGTAGTATGAGTCCGCCGGGTAGAGTGGGCTACACCTTC.

The chain recombines TRBV7-3 with TRBJ2-2; the D call may be TRBD1 or TRBD2 (5 bases each). This CDR3 comprises 14 residues. With 6 bases removed from V and 2 bases from J, the gap between germline ends came to 10 bases. Germline-derived CDR1 and CDR2 are SGHTA and FQGTGA. CDR3 in DNA: TGTGCCAGCAGACCGGGACCAAACACCGGGGAGCTGTTTTTT. Its translation: CASRPGPNTGELFF.

This clonotype was seen a handful of times. The chain uses TRBV27 and TRBJ1-5; the D gene is possibly TRBD1 (6 bases). V was trimmed by 5 bases and J by 3 bases, leaving 14 bases between them. Germline assignment: CDR1 MNHEY and CDR2 SMNVEV (reference sequence). The CDR3 length is 15 residues. For the CDR3, the DNA is TGTGCCAGCAGTGCCGACAGGCTAGTCAATCAGCCCCAGCATTTT. Translation: CASSADRLVNQPQHF.

In its sample, this clonotype was seen once. The V call is TRBV11-2, the J call TRBJ2-3; perhaps TRBD2 as D (5 bases). The CDR3 is 15 residues long. V lost 11 bases to trimming and J lost 0 bases, with 18 bases between them. CDR1 SGHAT and CDR2 FQNNGV come from the germline V gene. Written as DNA, the CDR3 is TGTGCCTCACCTCGGTCGGGGTCTAGCACAGATACGCAGTATTTT. Its protein is CASPRSGSSTDTQYF.

This clonotype has more than one count but fewer than ten. The V gene is TRBV7-2, the J gene TRBJ2-1; perhaps TRBD2 as D (5 bases). V was clipped by 6 bases and J by 0 bases, with 12 bases between them. CDR1 is SGHTA and CDR2 is FQGNSA in the germline V gene. This CDR3 comprises 15 residues. Here the CDR3 reads CASSPPDSSYNEQFF. In DNA form, the CDR3 reads TGTGCCAGCAGTCCACCGGACTCCTCCTACAATGAGCAGTTCTTC.

The V and J genes are TRBV12-3 or TRBV12-4 and TRBJ2-1; TRBD2 aligns across 7 bases. Germline trimming cut 8 bases from V and 8 bases from J; bases unmatched to any gene: 12. This CDR3 spans 14 amino acids. For the CDR3, the DNA is TGTGCCAGCTACCTAGCGGACTGGGGCGATGAGCAGTTCTTC. Translated: CASYLADWGDEQFF.

This sequence joins TRBV4-3 and TRBJ2-1; D is perhaps TRBD2 (6 bases). The germline V and J ends were trimmed by 4 bases and 6 bases, with 13 bases remaining between them. Germline CDR1 LGHNA, CDR2 YSLEER. The CDR3 is 14 amino acids. CDR3 nucleotides: TGCGCCAGCAGCCGAATTACTAGCACCAATGAGCAGTTCTTC. Translation gives CASSRITSTNEQFF.

CDR3 sequence (DNA): TGCAGTGCTCTCGGGACAGGGGGCATCGGCAATCAGCCCCAGCATTTT. Encoded protein: CSALGTGGIGNQPQHF. The rearrangement links TRBV20-1 to TRBJ1-5; TRBD1 agrees at 12 bases. V lost 5 bases, J lost 2 bases, and 7 bases stayed unmatched. The CDR3 is 16 amino acids. Germline assignment: CDR1 DFQATT and CDR2 SNEGSKA (reference sequence).

V usage is TRBV12-3 or TRBV12-4 and J usage is TRBJ2-6, with D possibly being TRBD2 (5 bases). Trimming removed 7 bases from V and 0 bases from J, with 10 bases in between. The CDR3 consists of 15 residues. The CDR3 nucleotides read TGTGCCAGCACCATTGGGAGCTCTGGGGCCAACGTCCTGACTTTC. It translates to CASTIGSSGANVLTF.

This clonotype was counted only a few times. This chain uses TRBV7-2 with TRBJ1-2; no definite D call. There are 13 residues in the CDR3. The V gene's germline CDR1 is SGHTA and CDR2 FQGNSA. V was pared by 4 bases and J by 5 bases, with 11 bases between. This CDR3 is CASSSPPGYGYTF. The CDR3 region has the DNA TGTGCCAGCAGCTCCCCACCCGGGTATGGCTACACCTTC.

The V call is TRBV20-1, the J call TRBJ2-3; 10 nucleotides align to TRBD2. The length of the CDR3 is 12 residues. From germline, CDR1 is DFQATT and CDR2 SNEGSKA (reference sequence). CDR3 DNA: TGCAGCGAAGGGACTAGCGCAGATACGCAGTATTTT. Translated: CSEGTSADTQYF.

This chain connects TRBV4-2 to TRBJ2-1; a possible D gene is TRBD1 (6 bases). Trimming removed 1 base from V and 8 bases from J, with 15 bases in between. Germline V gene data show CDR1 as LGHNA and CDR2 as YNFKEQ. The CDR3 is made up of 15 amino acids. The CDR3 loop is CASSQVTARGDEQFF. CDR3 coding DNA: TGTGCCAGCAGCCAAGTGACAGCCAGGGGCGATGAGCAGTTCTTC.

The chain combines TRBV7-2 with TRBJ2-4; 10 nucleotides line up with TRBD2. Near its end, the DNA agrees better with TRBJ2-7, so the J call may be wrong. This CDR3 contains 14 residues. Germline loops: CDR1 SGHTA, CDR2 FQGNSA. The CDR3 here is CASSGSGRENEQYF. CDR3 DNA: TGTGCCAGCAGCGGGAGCGGGAGGGAAAACGAGCAGTACTTC.

This clonotype was recorded a few times. The chain is built from TRBV5-1 and TRBJ2-6, with D perhaps matching TRBD1 or TRBD2 (5 bases each). The ends were cut back, 4 bases at V and 0 bases at J, with 8 bases in the middle. Germline V gene lookup returns CDR1 SGHRS and CDR2 YFSETQ. The CDR3 extends over 15 amino acids. This CDR3 is CASSTGLSGANVLTF. In DNA form, the CDR3 reads TGCGCCAGCAGCACGGGGCTCTCTGGGGCCAACGTCCTGACTTTC.

The chain links TRBV14 to TRBJ2-1; no clear D. The germline V gene encodes CDR1 SGHDN and CDR2 FVKESK. CDR3 size: 15 residues. The V and J ends lost 4 bases and 1 base respectively, with 11 bases between them. This CDR3 reads CASSPLEKSYNEQFF. The CDR3 bases are TGTGCCAGCAGCCCCTTGGAGAAGTCCTACAATGAGCAGTTCTTC.

This clonotype was detected only once. The chain joins TRBV27 to TRBJ2-2; tentatively, D is TRBD1 (6 bases). The CDR3 loop spans 13 amino acids. Trimming removed 7 bases at V and 2 bases at J, with 8 bases between. Germline values: CDR1 MNHEY, CDR2 SMNVEV (reference sequence). This CDR3 is CASTGVNTGELFF. DNA for the CDR3: TGTGCCAGCACAGGGGTCAACACCGGGGAGCTGTTTTTT.

This chain connects TRBV12-3 or TRBV12-4 to TRBJ2-3; TRBD2 matches 8 bases. The CDR3 totals 14 residues. Trimming at V came to 6 bases and at J to 5 bases, leaving 7 bases not matched to a gene. In nucleotides, the CDR3 is TGTGCCAGCAGCCCCGCGGGGGGCGGAGATACGCAGTATTTT. The encoded protein is CASSPAGGGDTQYF.

This clonotype came up a few times. The chain couples TRBV28 to TRBJ2-5; the D gene is possibly TRBD2 (6 bases). The CDR3 runs to 13 residues. Germline V gives CDR1 MDHEN, CDR2 SYDVKM. V was clipped by 9 bases and J by 2 bases, with 13 bases between them. The CDR3 region has the DNA TGTGCCAGTACGACGGGGAGGCAAGAGACCCAGTACTTC. Amino acids: CASTTGRQETQYF.

The chain carries TRBV5-8 and TRBJ1-5; D is perhaps TRBD1 (6 bases). Germline CDR1 is SGHTS and CDR2 is YDEGEE. V was cut by 2 bases and J by 7 bases, with 13 bases left in between. The CDR3 is 14 amino acids. This CDR3 is CASSLGRGAQPQHF. In DNA form, the CDR3 reads TGTGCCAGCAGCTTAGGGCGGGGGGCCCAGCCCCAGCATTTT. Filled out from reference TRBV5-8 and TRBJ1-5, the complete variable domain reads EAGVTQSPTHLIKTRGQQATLRCSPISGHTSVYWYQQALGLGLQFLLWYDEGEERNRGNFPPRFSGRQFPNYSSELNVNALELEDSALYLCASSLGRGAQPQHFGDGTRLSIL.

This clonotype has only a few counts. This chain joins TRBV7-2 and TRBJ2-6, with 7 bases fitting TRBD2. CDR1 and CDR2 (germline): SGHTA, FQGNSA. This CDR3 contains 19 residues. J gave up 0 bases and V 6 bases, and 14 bases lay outside the gene matches. The CDR3 DNA follows: TGTGCCAGCAGTCTCTCGAGGAGGGGACTAAGCTCTGGGGCCAACGTCCTGACTTTC. Its protein is CASSLSRRGLSSGANVLTF.

The CDR3 nucleotides read TGCGCCAGCAGCTTGGCCGATGGGAATTCACCCCTCCACTTT. It translates to CASSLADGNSPLHF. This chain links TRBV5-1 with TRBJ1-6; D is ambiguous. The germline V gene has CDR1 SGHRS and CDR2 YFSETQ. CDR3 length equals 14 residues. Trimming removed 0 bases from V and 7 bases from J, with 8 bases in between.

The chain has TRBV7-2 and TRBJ2-1; D is unclear. Trimming stripped 3 bases from V and 7 bases from J, with 19 bases between. The CDR3 spans 16 residues. Looked up from germline, CDR1 is SGHTA and CDR2 is FQGNSA. For the CDR3, the DNA is TGTGCCAGCAGCTTCGACGGGTCTCCCGGATGGAATGAGCAGTTCTTC. It translates to CASSFDGSPGWNEQFF.

In the case of this clonotype: A single base separates this from a much larger clone, so it may be a read error. This chain joins TRBV20-1 and TRBJ2-3; D unresolved. Trimming stripped 6 bases from V and 6 bases from J, with 19 bases between. CDR1 and CDR2 from the germline V gene are DFQATT and SNEGSKA (reference sequence). This CDR3 is built from 14 residues. The CDR3 sequence is CSALGLGWTDTQYF. In DNA form, the CDR3 reads TGCAGTGCCCTGGGCCTCGGGTGGACGGATACGCAGTATTTT.

The V gene is TRBV5-1, the J gene TRBJ2-1, with 9 bases matching TRBD2. Germline V CDR1 and CDR2: SGHRS, YFSETQ. This CDR3 has 16 residues. Trimming at V came to 7 bases and at J to 9 bases, leaving 17 bases not matched to a gene. The CDR3, as DNA: TGCGCCAGCGACCCCCTAGGGCGGGGGGGCAATGGTGAGCAGTTCTTC. Translation: CASDPLGRGGNGEQFF.

This clonotype was detected only a few times. The J gene is TRBJ1-6, the V gene TRBV5-6; D is ambiguous. Trimming left V 2 bases short and J 7 bases short, with 10 bases between. Germline loops: CDR1 SGHDT, CDR2 YYEEEE. The CDR3 is 14 amino acids. The DNA of the CDR3 is TGTGCCAGCAGCTTTCCGGATCGGAATTCACCCCTCCACTTT. This sequence encodes CASSFPDRNSPLHF.

The genes are TRBV9 and TRBJ2-7, with a possible D match to TRBD1 (6 bases). Trimming shortened V by 3 bases and J by 7 bases, and 17 bases separated the two germline ends. The CDR3 is 14 residues long. Germline V gene data show CDR1 as SGDLS and CDR2 as YYNGEE. CDR3 protein: CASSGRDNNNEQYF. CDR3 nucleotide sequence: TGTGCCAGCAGCGGAAGGGACAACAACAATGAGCAGTACTTC.

This clonotype showed up just a few times. A much larger clone lies a single base off, so this may be a read error. This CDR3 is CSASAGVGNQPQHF. CDR3 coding DNA: TGCAGTGCTAGTGCCGGGGTGGGGAATCAGCCCCAGCATTTT. The chain links TRBV20-1 to TRBJ1-5; D is uncertain. The germline V gene encodes CDR1 DFQATT and CDR2 SNEGSKA (reference sequence). The CDR3 extends over 14 amino acids. V lost 3 bases to trimming and J lost 4 bases, with 13 bases between them.

V is TRBV18 and J is TRBJ2-5; D not resolved. Between the trimmed V and J ends, which lost 0 bases and 0 bases, there was a span of 14 bases. CDR1 and CDR2 from the germline V gene are KGHSH and LQKENI. CDR3 length: 17 amino acids. CDR3 loop: CASSPPRNSLYQETQYF. The CDR3, as DNA: TGTGCCAGCTCACCACCCCGGAACAGCCTCTACCAAGAGACCCAGTACTTC.

A word on this clonotype: A junction boundary mismatches the germline segment, possibly from a read error. This chain uses TRBV27 with TRBJ2-5; a possible D gene is TRBD1 (6 bases). CDR3 size: 15 residues. Per the germline V gene, CDR1 is MNHEY and CDR2 is SMNVEV (reference sequence). The CDR3 coding sequence is TGTGTCAGCAGCGAAACCCCGTACAGGGCAGAGACCCAGTACTTC. Protein: CVSSETPYRAETQYF.